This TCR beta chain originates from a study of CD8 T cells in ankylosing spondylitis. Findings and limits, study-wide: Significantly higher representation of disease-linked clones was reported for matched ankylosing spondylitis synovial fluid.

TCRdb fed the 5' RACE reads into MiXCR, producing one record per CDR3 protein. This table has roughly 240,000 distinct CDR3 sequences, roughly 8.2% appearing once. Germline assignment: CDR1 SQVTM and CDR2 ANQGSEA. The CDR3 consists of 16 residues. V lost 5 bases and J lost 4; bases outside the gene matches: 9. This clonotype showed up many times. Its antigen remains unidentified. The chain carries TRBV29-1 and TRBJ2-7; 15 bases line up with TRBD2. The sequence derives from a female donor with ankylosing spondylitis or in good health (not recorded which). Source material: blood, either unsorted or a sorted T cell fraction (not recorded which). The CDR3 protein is CSVRGLAGGVLYEQYF. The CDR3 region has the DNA TGCAGCGTTCGGGGACTAGCGGGAGGTGTTCTGTACGAGCAGTACTTC.